This T cell receptor (beta chain) was sequenced in a study of siplizumab effects on memory and regulatory T cells. Generated by immunoSEQ multiplex PCR, the TCRdb table keeps only in-frame clones and is missing some. This table holds over 85,000 clones, over 85% found once. The V end lost 5 bases, the J end lost 3 bases, and 15 bases lay between the germline ends. CDR3 length equals 15 residues. Germline V gene data show CDR1 as PRHDT and CDR2 as FYEKMQ (reference sequence). The clonotype originates from a human donor in good health. Sequencing was carried out using CD4+ T cells sorted from blood. This rearrangement joins TRBV13 to TRBJ2-3; D may correspond to TRBD1 or TRBD2 (6 bases each). The CDR3 nucleotides read TGTGCCAGCAGCCCGACTAGGCAGGGGACAGATACGCAGTATTTT. It translates to CASSPTRQGTDTQYF.